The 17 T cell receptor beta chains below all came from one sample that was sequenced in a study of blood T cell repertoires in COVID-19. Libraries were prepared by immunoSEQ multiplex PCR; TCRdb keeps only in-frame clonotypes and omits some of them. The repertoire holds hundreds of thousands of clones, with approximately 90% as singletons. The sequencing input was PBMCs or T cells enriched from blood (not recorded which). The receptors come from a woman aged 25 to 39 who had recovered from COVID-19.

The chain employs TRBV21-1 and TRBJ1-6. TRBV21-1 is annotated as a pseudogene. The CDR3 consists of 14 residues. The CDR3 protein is CASSISGDNSPLHF. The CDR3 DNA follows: TGTGCCAGCAGCATTTCGGGGGATAATTCACCCCTCCACTTT.

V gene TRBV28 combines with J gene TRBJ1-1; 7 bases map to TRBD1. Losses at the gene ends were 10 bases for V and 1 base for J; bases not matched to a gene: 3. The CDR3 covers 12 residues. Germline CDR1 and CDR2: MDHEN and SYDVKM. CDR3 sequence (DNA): TGTGCCACCTGGGACAGGAACACTGAAGCTTTCTTT. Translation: CATWDRNTEAFF.

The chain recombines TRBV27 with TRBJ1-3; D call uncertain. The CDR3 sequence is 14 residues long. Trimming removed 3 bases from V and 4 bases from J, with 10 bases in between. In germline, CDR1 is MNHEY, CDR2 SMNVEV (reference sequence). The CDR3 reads CASSLSSGGNTIYF. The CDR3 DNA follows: TGTGCCAGCAGTTTGTCTTCAGGAGGAAACACCATATATTTT.

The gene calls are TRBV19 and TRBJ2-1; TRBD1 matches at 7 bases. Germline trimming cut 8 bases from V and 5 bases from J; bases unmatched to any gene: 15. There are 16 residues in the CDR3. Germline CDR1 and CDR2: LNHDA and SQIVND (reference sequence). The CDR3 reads CASSWSQGGYHNEQFF. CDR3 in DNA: TGTGCCAGTTCTTGGAGTCAAGGGGGCTACCACAATGAGCAGTTCTTC.

CDR3 DNA sequence: TGTGCCACCAGCAGAGATGGGTTGGAAGGGGCCACTGAAGCTTTCTTT. This sequence encodes CATSRDGLEGATEAFF. The chain joins TRBV15 to TRBJ1-1; D is possibly TRBD1 (5 bases). Trimming left V 0 bases short and J 4 bases short, with 15 bases between. From germline, CDR1 is LNHNV and CDR2 YYDKDF (reference sequence). This CDR3 has 16 amino acids.

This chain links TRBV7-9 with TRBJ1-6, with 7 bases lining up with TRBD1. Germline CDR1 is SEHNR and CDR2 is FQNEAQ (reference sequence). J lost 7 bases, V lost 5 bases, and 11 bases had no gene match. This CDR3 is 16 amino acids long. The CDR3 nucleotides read TGTGCCAGCAGCCGACCCGGGACAGCCGCAAATTCACCCCTCCACTTT. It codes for CASSRPGTAANSPLHF.

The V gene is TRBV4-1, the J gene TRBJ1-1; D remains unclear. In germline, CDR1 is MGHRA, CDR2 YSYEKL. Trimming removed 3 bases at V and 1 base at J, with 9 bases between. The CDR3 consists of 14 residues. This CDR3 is CASSQVVPNTEAFF. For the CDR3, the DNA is TGCGCCAGCAGCCAGGTAGTCCCGAACACTGAAGCTTTCTTT.

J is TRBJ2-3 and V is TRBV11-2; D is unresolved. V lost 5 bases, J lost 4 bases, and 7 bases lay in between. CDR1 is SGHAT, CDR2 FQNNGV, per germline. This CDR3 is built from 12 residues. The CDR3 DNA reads TGTGCCAGCAGCCACGAGGCAGATACGCAGTATTTT. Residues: CASSHEADTQYF.

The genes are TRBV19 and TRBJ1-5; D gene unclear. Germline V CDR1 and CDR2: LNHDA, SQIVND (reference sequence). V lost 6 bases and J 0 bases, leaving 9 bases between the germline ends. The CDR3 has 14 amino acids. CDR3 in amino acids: CASRDTSSNQPQHF. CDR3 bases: TGTGCCAGTAGAGACACTTCTAGCAATCAGCCCCAGCATTTT.

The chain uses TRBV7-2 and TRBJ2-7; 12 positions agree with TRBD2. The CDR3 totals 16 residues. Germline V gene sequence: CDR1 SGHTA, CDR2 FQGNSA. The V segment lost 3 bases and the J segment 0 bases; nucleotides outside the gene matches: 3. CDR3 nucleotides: TGTGCCAGCAGCTTCTTGACTAGCGGGAGCTCCTACGAGCAGTACTTC. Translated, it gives CASSFLTSGSSYEQYF. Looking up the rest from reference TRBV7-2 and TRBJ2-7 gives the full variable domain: GAGVSQSPSNKVTEKGKDVELRCDPISGHTALYWYRQSLGQGLEFLIYFQGNSAPDKSGLPSDRFSAERTGGSVSTLTIQRTQQEDSAVYLCASSFLTSGSSYEQYFGPGTRLTVT.

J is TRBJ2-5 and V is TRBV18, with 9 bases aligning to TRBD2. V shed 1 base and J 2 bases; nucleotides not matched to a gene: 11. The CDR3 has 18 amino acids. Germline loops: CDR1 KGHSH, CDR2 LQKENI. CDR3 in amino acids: CASSPRIDSSGKQETQYF. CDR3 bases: TGTGCCAGCTCACCACGTATCGACTCTAGCGGGAAACAAGAGACCCAGTACTTC. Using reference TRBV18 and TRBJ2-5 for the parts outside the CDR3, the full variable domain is NAGVMQNPRHLVRRRGQEARLRCSPMKGHSHVYWYRQLPEEGLKFMVYLQKENIIDESGMPKERFSAEFPKEGPSILRIQQVVRGDSAAYFCASSPRIDSSGKQETQYFGPGTRLLVL.

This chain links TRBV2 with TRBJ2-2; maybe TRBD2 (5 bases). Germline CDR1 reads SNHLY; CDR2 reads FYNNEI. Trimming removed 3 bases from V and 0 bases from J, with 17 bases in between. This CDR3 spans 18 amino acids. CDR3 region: CASSDEDSMETNTGELFF. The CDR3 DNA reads TGTGCCAGCAGTGACGAGGACTCCATGGAGACGAACACCGGGGAGCTGTTTTTT.

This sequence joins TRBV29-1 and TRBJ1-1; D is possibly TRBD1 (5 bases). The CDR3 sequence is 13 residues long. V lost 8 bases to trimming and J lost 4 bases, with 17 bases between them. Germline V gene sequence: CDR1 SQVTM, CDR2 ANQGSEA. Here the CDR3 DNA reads TGCAGCTCAAATCAAGGGGCTGGCACTGAAGCTTTCTTT. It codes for CSSNQGAGTEAFF. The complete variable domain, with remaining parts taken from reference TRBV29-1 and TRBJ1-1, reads SAVISQKPSRDICQRGTSLTIQCQVDSQVTMMFWYRQQPGQSLTLIATANQGSEATYESGFVIDKFPISRPNLTFSTLTVSNMSPEDSSIYLCSSNQGAGTEAFFGQGTRLTVV.

The CDR3 DNA reads as TGTGCCAGCAGCGTAGGGGGGCCCAACGGCATTTCACCCCTCCACTTT. It translates to CASSVGGPNGISPLHF. V gene TRBV9 combines with J gene TRBJ1-6; perhaps TRBD1 as D (6 bases). Germline V CDR1 and CDR2: SGDLS, YYNGEE. This CDR3 has 16 amino acids. V shed 0 bases and J shed 9 bases, with 16 bases lying between them.

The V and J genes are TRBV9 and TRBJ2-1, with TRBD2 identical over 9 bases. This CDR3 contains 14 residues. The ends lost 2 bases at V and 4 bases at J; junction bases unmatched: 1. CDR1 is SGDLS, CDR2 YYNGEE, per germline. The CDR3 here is CASSVSGSYNEQFF. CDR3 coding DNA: TGTGCCAGCAGCGTTAGCGGGAGTTACAATGAGCAGTTCTTC.

The CDR3 sequence is CASSLTFRGGGNQPQHF. The CDR3 bases are TGTGCCAGCAGCTTAACGTTTCGGGGGGGCGGCAATCAGCCCCAGCATTTT. The chain recombines TRBV7-9 with TRBJ1-5; TRBD1 might be the D (6 bases). Trimming took 2 bases from V and 2 from J, leaving 16 bases between them. The CDR3 length is 17 residues. The germline V gene encodes CDR1 SEHNR and CDR2 FQNEAQ (reference sequence).

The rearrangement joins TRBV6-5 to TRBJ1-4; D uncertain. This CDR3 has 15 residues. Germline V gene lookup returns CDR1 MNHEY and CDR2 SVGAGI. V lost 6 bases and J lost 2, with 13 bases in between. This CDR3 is CASSRGPGTNEKLFF. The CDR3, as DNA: TGTGCCAGCAGCCGGGGTCCCGGGACTAATGAAAAACTGTTTTTT.